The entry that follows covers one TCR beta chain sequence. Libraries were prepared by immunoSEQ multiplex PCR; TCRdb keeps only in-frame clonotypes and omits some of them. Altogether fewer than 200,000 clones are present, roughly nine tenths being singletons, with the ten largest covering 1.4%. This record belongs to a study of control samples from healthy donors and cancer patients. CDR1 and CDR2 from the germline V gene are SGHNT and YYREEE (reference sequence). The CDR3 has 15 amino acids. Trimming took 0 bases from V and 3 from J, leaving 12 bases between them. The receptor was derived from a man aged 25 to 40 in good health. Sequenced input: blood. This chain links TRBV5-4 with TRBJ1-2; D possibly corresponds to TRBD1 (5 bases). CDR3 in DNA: TGTGCCAGCAGCTTGGCGTGGGGCAGTGACTATGGCTACACCTTC. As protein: CASSLAWGSDYGYTF.